This TCR beta chain was found in a study of blood T cell repertoires in COVID-19. About the research overall: Collection of acute and convalescent COVID-19 samples took place in the United States, Italy and Spain. The analysed material was cDNA or gDNA that came from T cells, B-cell-depleted T cells, or PBMCs.

This CDR3 has 14 amino acids. Trimming cost V 4 bases and J 5 bases, with 11 bases left between them. Per germline, CDR1 SGHTA and CDR2 FQGNSA. This clone is a singleton in its sample. Study processing details: Amplifying reference gene primers gave estimates of nucleated cell counts. This table comes from immunoSEQ multiplex PCR, and its TCRdb copy is limited to in-frame clones, with some not included. The D gene and trimming were derived from the DNA, and the V and J assignments and clone size from that table. The sample consists of about 250,000 clones, approximately 90% of them appearing once. The source is a woman aged 40 to 55 who had recovered from COVID-19. Sample: peripheral blood. This chain connects TRBV7-2 to TRBJ2-2; D is possibly TRBD2 (6 bases). CDR3 coding DNA: TGTGCCAGCAGCTCACAGGCGGGGACCGGGGAGCTGTTTTTT. Residues: CASSSQAGTGELFF. Full variable domain (remainder filled in from reference TRBV7-2 and TRBJ2-2): GAGVSQSPSNKVTEKGKDVELRCDPISGHTALYWYRQSLGQGLEFLIYFQGNSAPDKSGLPSDRFSAERTGGSVSTLTIQRTQQEDSAVYLCASSSQAGTGELFFGEGSRLTVL.